Presented here are 9 T cell receptor beta chains from one specimen sequenced in a study of CD8 T cells in ankylosing spondylitis. TCRdb processed the 5' RACE reads anew with MiXCR; each CDR3 protein has one entry. The repertoire includes some 270,000 distinct CDR3 sequences, roughly a third of them detected once, and roughly 4% sits in the top ten. Sequencing input: blood, either unsorted or a sorted T cell fraction (not recorded which). Receptors originate from a male donor with ankylosing spondylitis or in good health (not recorded which).

In this sample, this clonotype turned up a few times. This chain uses TRBV12-3 or TRBV12-4 with TRBJ2-7; D possibly uses TRBD1 or TRBD2 (5 bases each). V was clipped by 7 bases and J by 5 bases, with 9 bases between them. CDR3 length: 11 amino acids. CDR3 DNA sequence: TGTGCCAGCACCCGGGACCACGAGCAGTACTTC. This encodes CASTRDHEQYF.

The chain uses TRBV11-1 and TRBJ2-2; D is perhaps TRBD1 (5 bases). Germline CDR1 is SGHAT and CDR2 is FQDESV (reference sequence). V gave up 1 base and J gave up 5 bases, with 11 bases separating them. CDR3 length: 15 residues. The CDR3 spells CASSLEGSWTGELFF. In nucleotides, the CDR3 is TGTGCCAGCAGCTTAGAGGGGTCGTGGACCGGGGAGCTGTTTTTT. Full variable domain (outside the CDR3, taken from reference TRBV11-1 and TRBJ2-2): EAEVAQSPRYKITEKSQAVAFWCDPISGHATLYWYRQILGQGPELLVQFQDESVVDDSQLPKDRFSAERLKGVDSTLKIQPAELGDSAMYLCASSLEGSWTGELFFGEGSRLTVL.

CDR3 amino acids: CSARRWQGGGELFF. The CDR3 DNA is TGCAGTGCTAGACGGTGGCAGGGTGGCGGGGAGCTGTTTTTT. The chain is built from TRBV20-1 and TRBJ2-2; a weak D match, TRBD1 (5 bases). Trimming removed 2 bases at V and 7 bases at J, with 14 bases between. Germline V gene data show CDR1 as DFQATT and CDR2 as SNEGSKA (reference sequence). The CDR3 spans 14 residues.

This chain joins TRBV12-3 or TRBV12-4 and TRBJ2-7; 7 bases line up with TRBD2. The CDR3 covers 16 residues. V lost 3 bases, J lost 9 bases, and 17 bases stayed unmatched. The CDR3 here is CASSFSLGPGGSVQYF. CDR3 coding DNA: TGTGCCAGCAGTTTTAGTCTGGGACCGGGGGGTTCTGTGCAGTACTTC.

A few counts support this clonotype. The V and J genes are TRBV6-1 and TRBJ2-7, with 7 bases matching TRBD1. Germline CDR1 and CDR2: MNHNS and SASEGT. V dropped 5 bases and J dropped 7; count of bases not matched to a gene: 8. This CDR3 region has 13 residues. The CDR3 bases are TGTGCCAGCAGTCCCCTCCAGGGGGTAGAGCAGTACTTC. It yields the protein CASSPLQGVEQYF.

The chain recombines TRBV7-9 with TRBJ2-2, with 7 bases fitting TRBD1. The CDR3 has 15 amino acids. Germline CDR1 reads SEHNR; CDR2 reads FQNEAQ (reference sequence). J gave up 3 bases and V 5 bases, and 6 bases lay outside the gene matches. The CDR3 coding sequence is TGTGCCAGCAGCCCAAGGGGGCCCGACACCGGGGAGCTGTTTTTT. Its translation is CASSPRGPDTGELFF.

V is TRBV27 and J is TRBJ2-1; 7 positions agree with TRBD2. The CDR3 is 14 residues long. Germline V gives CDR1 MNHEY, CDR2 SMNVEV (reference sequence). The V and J ends lost 2 bases and 2 bases, in that order; junction bases with no gene match: 0. CDR3 protein: CASSLGGAYNEQFF. Here the CDR3 DNA reads TGTGCCAGCAGTTTAGGGGGGGCCTACAATGAGCAGTTCTTC.

In its sample, this clonotype was seen many times. The CDR3 DNA reads TGCAGTGCGGAGAGAGACAGGGTGGAGACCCAGTACTTC. Amino acid sequence: CSAERDRVETQYF. This sequence joins TRBV20-1 and TRBJ2-5, with TRBD1 matching 7 bases. CDR1 and CDR2 (germline): DFQATT, SNEGSKA (reference sequence). The CDR3 is made up of 13 amino acids. Unmatched junction bases numbered 9, after V lost 6 bases and J lost 5 bases.

The genes are TRBV12-3 or TRBV12-4 and TRBJ2-1; 7 nucleotides line up with TRBD1. The trim removed 7 bases at V and 7 bases at J, leaving 13 bases unmatched. There are 15 residues in the CDR3. CDR3 coding DNA: TGTGCCAGCATAGGACAGGTTGGTGTGTGGAATGAGCAGTTCTTC. This gives the protein CASIGQVGVWNEQFF.